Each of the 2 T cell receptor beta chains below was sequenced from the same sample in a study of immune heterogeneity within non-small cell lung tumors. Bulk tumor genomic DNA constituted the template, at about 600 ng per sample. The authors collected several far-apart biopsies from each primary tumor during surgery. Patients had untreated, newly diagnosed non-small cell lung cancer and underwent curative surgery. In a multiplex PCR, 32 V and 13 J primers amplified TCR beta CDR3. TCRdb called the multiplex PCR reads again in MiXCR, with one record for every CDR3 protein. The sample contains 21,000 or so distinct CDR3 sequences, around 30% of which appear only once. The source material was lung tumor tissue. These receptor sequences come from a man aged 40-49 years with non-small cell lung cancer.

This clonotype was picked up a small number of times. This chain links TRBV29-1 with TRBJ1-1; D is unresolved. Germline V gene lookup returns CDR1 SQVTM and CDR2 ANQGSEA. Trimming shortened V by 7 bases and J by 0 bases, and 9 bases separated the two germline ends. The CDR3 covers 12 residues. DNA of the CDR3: TGCAGCGCGACCGCGATGAACACTGAAGCTTTCTTT. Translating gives CSATAMNTEAFF.

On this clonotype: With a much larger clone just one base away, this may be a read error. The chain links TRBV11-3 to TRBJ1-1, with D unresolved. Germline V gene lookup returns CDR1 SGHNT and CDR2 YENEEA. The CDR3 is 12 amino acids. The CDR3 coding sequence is TGTGCCAGCAGCTTAAGTTCCACTGAATCTTTCTTT. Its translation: CASSLSSTESFF.